The source of this T cell receptor beta chain is a study of Ad26.COV2.S vaccination and SARS-CoV-2 variants. As for treatment: some 19 received Ad26.COV2.S at low or high dose, single or two shots; about 5 received placebo; per-sample allocation not given. The study sampled participants on day 63 after the first vaccine or placebo injection. The donor was a Boston adult aged 18-55 years. This table comes from immunoSEQ multiplex PCR, and its TCRdb copy is limited to in-frame clones, with some not included. Here the sample spans over 400,000 clones, 92% being singletons. The receptor was derived from a person between 18 and 59 years old who received the Ad26.COV2.S COVID-19 vaccine or a placebo. Specimen: peripheral blood, collected in a trial of Ad26.COV2.S vaccine versus placebo.

CDR3 in DNA: TGTGCCAGCAGCCAGGGCTGGGGCGCAAAGGGGGAGACCCAGTACTTC. Its protein product is CASSQGWGAKGETQYF. The genes are TRBV3-1 (or the pseudogene TRBV3-2) and TRBJ2-5; TRBD1 might be the D (5 bases). Germline V gene lookup returns CDR1 LGHDT and CDR2 YNNKEL (reference sequence). This CDR3 region has 16 residues. Between the trimmed V and J ends, which lost 3 bases and 5 bases, there was a span of 19 bases.